This T cell receptor (beta chain) was observed in a study of T-cell memory formation after mild COVID-19. Overall study context: The two donors had largely donor-specific TCR clusters. Whole-study results and caveats: The study detected some responding clones in pre-infection memory, suggesting cross-reactive memory joined.

MiXCR, applied by TCRdb to the 5' RACE reads, yields one record per CDR3 protein. This table has hundreds of thousands of distinct CDR3 sequences, roughly 21% appearing once. This clonotype was counted a few times. Antigen: not known. The CDR3 consists of 15 residues. V shed 4 bases, J shed 6 bases, and the junction held 10 bases outside the gene matches. The germline V gene has CDR1 SGHTA and CDR2 FQGTGA. The sample was PBMCs or a T cell subset sorted from them (not recorded which). The rearrangement links TRBV7-3 to TRBJ2-7; 9 positions match TRBD1. The clonotype comes from an adult woman who had mild COVID-19 (a few samples of this study predate the infection). Cell type and time point are not known. The CDR3 region is CASSSQGARVSEQYF. The CDR3 coding sequence is TGTGCCAGCAGCTCACAGGGGGCGCGTGTCTCCGAGCAGTACTTC.